Below are 13 T cell receptor beta chains sequenced from a single sample in a study of human T cells and chemical hapten exposure. Time point described: patch test 1, 2 weeks after DPC sensitization. Treatment defined: therapeutic diphenylcyclopropenone sensitization with weekly scalp DPC. In TCRdb, the RACE reads were re-called with MiXCR into one record per CDR3 protein. The table includes nearly 350,000 distinct CDR3 sequences, around 7% detected once. This sample comprised whole blood, obtained in connection with sensitization to the hapten diphenylcyclopropenone (DPC). Every receptor here comes from a woman aged 18-35 years with alopecia areata. Some clones in this sample may be carry-over from other donors' samples.

CDR3 amino acids: CASSQNKMRAYEQYF. CDR3 nucleotides: TGTGCCAGCAGCCAGAACAAGATGCGGGCCTACGAGCAGTACTTC. The rearrangement uses TRBV4-2 and TRBJ2-7; D possibly corresponds to TRBD2 (5 bases). V lost 3 bases to trimming and J lost 2 bases, with 14 bases between them. Looked up from germline, CDR1 is LGHNA and CDR2 is YNFKEQ. The length of the CDR3 is 15 residues.

In its sample, this clonotype was seen many times. This chain connects TRBV18 to TRBJ1-2; no firm D call. Trimming took off 0 bases at V and 0 bases at J, with 5 bases between the two ends. Germline loops: CDR1 KGHSH, CDR2 LQKENI. The CDR3 contains 14 residues. The CDR3 sequence is CASSPPRANYGYTF. The DNA of the CDR3 is TGTGCCAGCTCACCACCCCGAGCTAACTATGGCTACACCTTC.

This clonotype appeared many times. The genes are TRBV12-3 or TRBV12-4 and TRBJ1-5; D is unresolved. The CDR3 extends over 11 amino acids. Between the trimmed V and J ends, which lost 2 bases and 4 bases, there was a span of 0 bases. CDR3 nucleotide sequence: TGTGCCAGCAGTTTAAATCAGCCCCAGCATTTT. This codes for CASSLNQPQHF.

The CDR3, as DNA: TGTGCCAGCAGCAGCCTTGGGACGGGGGAGCAGTACTTC. Its translation is CASSSLGTGEQYF. V gene TRBV21-1 combines with J gene TRBJ2-7; no check of the table's D call, TRBD1, against the DNA was made. TRBV21-1 is reported as a pseudogene. This CDR3 has 13 amino acids.

The chain carries TRBV7-2 and TRBJ1-6; D uncertain. The length of the CDR3 is 14 residues. V shed 7 bases and J shed 7 bases, with 14 bases lying between them. Germline V gives CDR1 SGHTA, CDR2 FQGNSA. In DNA form, the CDR3 reads TGTGCCAGCACCTCACTCGAGTGGAATTCACCCCTCCACTTT. It encodes CASTSLEWNSPLHF. Looking up the rest from reference TRBV7-2 and TRBJ1-6 gives the full variable domain: GAGVSQSPSNKVTEKGKDVELRCDPISGHTALYWYRQSLGQGLEFLIYFQGNSAPDKSGLPSDRFSAERTGGSVSTLTIQRTQQEDSAVYLCASTSLEWNSPLHFGNGTRLTVT.

J is TRBJ1-2 and V is TRBV20-1; 8 bases fit TRBD1. This CDR3 region has 13 residues. The germline gives CDR1 DFQATT, CDR2 SNEGSKA (reference sequence). After removal of 6 bases from V and 4 bases from J, the junction contained 7 bases not matched to a gene. The CDR3 region is CSARTGSLYGYTF. In DNA form, the CDR3 reads TGCAGTGCGAGGACAGGGAGCCTCTATGGCTACACCTTC.

CDR3 nucleotides: TGTGCCAGCAGTCCCTCAGGGGGTTATTATGAAAAACTGTTTTTT. Translated, it gives CASSPSGGYYEKLFF. This rearrangement joins TRBV6-5 to TRBJ1-4, with TRBD1 matching over 7 bases. CDR1 is MNHEY and CDR2 is SVGAGI in the germline V gene. The CDR3 is 15 amino acids. With V trimmed by 5 bases and J by 6 bases, 9 bases remained unmatched.

This clonotype was picked up a small number of times. This chain connects TRBV4-1 to TRBJ1-3, with D hard to call. The CDR3 consists of 14 residues. The ends were cut back, 1 base at V and 2 bases at J, with 6 bases in the middle. Germline loops: CDR1 MGHRA, CDR2 YSYEKL. The CDR3, as DNA: TGCGCCAGCAGCCAAGCCCCGACTGGAAACACCATATATTTT. Translated, it gives CASSQAPTGNTIYF.

The chain links TRBV6-2 or TRBV6-3 to TRBJ2-5; D not resolved. CDR1 and CDR2 from the germline V gene are MNHEY and SVGEGT. Deletions cut 3 bases from V and 5 bases from J, with 16 bases between. CDR3 length: 15 amino acids. The CDR3 loop is CASSYEKPEYETQYF. For the CDR3, the DNA is TGTGCCAGCAGTTATGAGAAGCCGGAGTACGAGACCCAGTACTTC.

This clonotype showed up just a few times. The chain links TRBV13 to TRBJ2-5, with 8 bases fitting TRBD2. The germline CDR1 and CDR2 sequences are PRHDT and FYEKMQ (reference sequence). Trimming removed 5 bases from V and 0 bases from J; junction bases left unmatched: 11. The CDR3 is 17 residues long. The CDR3 reads CASSPFGAGGHQETQYF. The CDR3 coding sequence is TGTGCCAGCAGCCCTTTCGGTGCGGGGGGCCACCAAGAGACCCAGTACTTC.

The chain is built from TRBV18 and TRBJ1-1; D may be TRBD1 (5 bases). Germline-derived CDR1 and CDR2 are KGHSH and LQKENI. The V and J ends lost 9 bases and 9 bases respectively, with 14 bases between them. CDR3 length: 11 amino acids. The CDR3 spells CASLGGTKAFF. Written as DNA, the CDR3 is TGTGCCAGTCTTGGGGGAACCAAAGCTTTCTTT.

This clonotype was seen more than once but under ten times. The chain uses TRBV4-3 and TRBJ1-2; D unclear. V was pared by 0 bases and J by 5 bases, with 7 bases between. From germline, CDR1 is LGHNA and CDR2 YSLEER. The CDR3 extends over 13 amino acids. CDR3 protein: CASSQDYTYGYTF. The CDR3 DNA follows: TGCGCCAGCAGCCAAGATTACACTTATGGCTACACCTTC.

This clonotype was counted only a few times. This rearrangement joins TRBV10-3 to TRBJ2-3; 10 bases map to TRBD2. V was pared by 3 bases and J by 7 bases, with 10 bases of the junction left unmatched. The CDR3 runs to 16 residues. Germline V CDR1 and CDR2: ENHRY, SYGVKD. CDR3: CAISESRSGGGYTQYF. The CDR3 DNA reads TGTGCCATCAGTGAAAGTAGAAGCGGGGGGGGCTATACGCAGTATTTT.